The 26 T cell receptor beta chains below all came from one sample that was sequenced in a study of radiation and T cells in renal cell carcinoma. Time point noted: blood 4 weeks post-SBRT, at nephrectomy. This sample's treatment: 15 Gy SBRT to primary tumor, nephrectomy 4 weeks later. Data came from immunoSEQ multiplex PCR; TCRdb stores just in-frame clones and leaves some out. The top ten clones hold about 11% of a sample with around 170,000 clones, about 85% of them seen once. Sequencing was performed on blood, taken from a patient whose treatment included radiotherapy and nephrectomy. Receptor source: a woman aged 45-60 years with renal cell carcinoma.

The chain has TRBV30 and TRBJ2-7; the D is unclear. The V end lost 0 bases, the J end lost 4 bases, and 7 bases lay between the germline ends. CDR1 is GTSNPN, CDR2 SVGIG, per germline (reference sequence). CDR3 size: 12 residues. In DNA form, the CDR3 reads TGTGCCTGGAGTGTAAACAGATACGAGCAGTACTTC. Its translation: CAWSVNRYEQYF. The variable domain in full, completed from reference TRBV30 and TRBJ2-7, reads SQTIHQWPATLVQPVGSPLSLECTVEGTSNPNLYWYRQAAGRGLQLLFYSVGIGQISSEVPQNLSASRPQDRQFILSSKKLLLSDSGFYLCAWSVNRYEQYFGPGTRLTVT.

The rearrangement joins TRBV6-1 to TRBJ1-1; 7 bases map to TRBD1. CDR1 and CDR2 (germline): MNHNS, SASEGT. The CDR3 is 16 residues long. V was pared by 4 bases and J by 1 base, with 9 bases of the junction left unmatched. Here the CDR3 reads CASSGDLGQRNTEAFF. The CDR3 nucleotides read TGTGCCAGCAGTGGGGATCTGGGACAGAGGAACACTGAAGCTTTCTTT.

This clone was detected a few times. This chain links TRBV30 with TRBJ1-1, with D uncertain. V lost 2 bases to trimming and J lost 0 bases, with 10 bases between them. This CDR3 has 14 residues. The germline V gene has CDR1 GTSNPN and CDR2 SVGIG (reference sequence). CDR3 in DNA: TGTGCCTGGAGTCCACGGAGGCTGAACACTGAAGCTTTCTTT. This gives the protein CAWSPRRLNTEAFF.

The table lists this clone with a few counts. This chain links TRBV7-9 with TRBJ2-1, with D unresolved. Looked up from germline, CDR1 is SEHNR and CDR2 is FQNEAQ (reference sequence). The CDR3 sequence is 16 residues long. Trimming removed 6 bases from V and 5 bases from J, with 20 bases in between. The CDR3 DNA reads TGTGCCAGCAGGGCTCGGGTGCGTTCGGACCACAATGAGCAGTTCTTC. Translated: CASRARVRSDHNEQFF.

The chain has TRBV29-1 and TRBJ1-2; D is possibly TRBD1 (6 bases). Germline V lookup: CDR1 SQVTM, CDR2 ANQGSEA. V gave up 5 bases and J gave up 8 bases, with 18 bases separating them. The CDR3 has 13 amino acids. The CDR3 sequence is CSVQPTGFEGYTF. CDR3 in DNA: TGCAGCGTTCAACCTACAGGGTTTGAAGGCTACACCTTC.

This clone has more than one count but fewer than ten. The CDR3 DNA sequence: TGTGCCAGCAGCCATATCCCGGACGGAAACTATGGCTACACCTTC. This translates into CASSHIPDGNYGYTF. The chain combines TRBV4-2 with TRBJ1-2, with unresolved D. There are 15 residues in the CDR3. V was shortened by 3 bases and J by 2 bases, with 13 bases between the two germline ends. Per germline, CDR1 LGHNA and CDR2 YNFKEQ.

This clone was seen once. CDR3 sequence (DNA): TGTGCCAGCAGCCCCCGAGGGAGCGGGTCTACCTACAATGAGCAGTTCTTC. Its protein product is CASSPRGSGSTYNEQFF. V gene TRBV9 combines with J gene TRBJ2-1, with D tentatively TRBD2 (6 bases). Germline CDR1 SGDLS, CDR2 YYNGEE. Trimming shortened V by 4 bases and J by 2 bases, and 19 bases separated the two germline ends. This CDR3 is 17 amino acids long.

Comments on this clone: Other DNA sequences of this sample code for an identical CDR3. The chain employs TRBV19 and TRBJ1-1; no definite D call. CDR3 length equals 13 residues. Trimming left V 5 bases short and J 1 base short, with 8 bases between. Germline CDR1 and CDR2: LNHDA and SQIVND (reference sequence). CDR3 nucleotide sequence: TGTGCCAGTAGTTCTACAGAGAACACTGAAGCTTTCTTT. Translating gives CASSSTENTEAFF.

The V and J genes are TRBV14 and TRBJ1-1; D gene unclear. The CDR3 is 15 residues long. From germline, CDR1 is SGHDN and CDR2 FVKESK. The germline V and J ends were trimmed by 4 bases and 0 bases, with 12 bases remaining between them. CDR3 residues: CASSRLMGLNTEAFF. CDR3 coding DNA: TGTGCCAGCAGCCGACTAATGGGCCTGAACACTGAAGCTTTCTTT.

This chain links TRBV5-6 with TRBJ2-3; D is perhaps TRBD1 or TRBD2 (6 bases each). The CDR3 runs 17 residues. V shed 1 base and J shed 5 bases, with 20 bases lying between them. Germline lookup yields CDR1 SGHDT and CDR2 YYEEEE. The CDR3 loop is CASSLPFFGGGKDTQYF. The CDR3 nucleotides read TGTGCCAGCAGCTTGCCCTTTTTTGGAGGGGGGAAAGATACGCAGTATTTT.

The J gene is TRBJ1-3, the V gene TRBV6-1; D is possibly TRBD1 (6 bases). Germline CDR1 is MNHNS and CDR2 is SASEGT. The CDR3 spans 14 residues. Trimming took off 7 bases at V and 2 bases at J, with 12 bases between the two ends. In DNA form, the CDR3 reads TGTGCCAGCATTATACGGGACACTGGAAACACCATATATTTT. It translates to CASIIRDTGNTIYF.

V and J are TRBV20-1 and TRBJ2-2, with D unclear. V gave up 3 bases and J gave up 5 bases, with 4 bases separating them. Germline loops: CDR1 DFQATT, CDR2 SNEGSKA (reference sequence). CDR3 length: 11 amino acids. CDR3 amino acids: CSARETGELFF. The DNA of the CDR3 is TGCAGTGCTAGGGAAACCGGGGAGCTGTTTTTT.

This clone came up once. V usage is TRBV29-1 and J usage is TRBJ2-1; unclear D gene. The CDR3 sequence is 8 residues long. From germline, CDR1 is SQVTM and CDR2 ANQGSEA. The V end was cut by 2 bases, the J end by 11 bases, with 1 base between. The CDR3 here is CSVEKQFF. CDR3 DNA sequence: TGCAGCGTTGAAAAGCAGTTCTTC.

The sample holds a few counts of this clone. The V and J genes are TRBV6-1 and TRBJ2-1; 12 bases agree with TRBD1. The length of the CDR3 is 18 residues. CDR1 and CDR2 from the germline V gene are MNHNS and SASEGT. V lost 4 bases, J lost 7 bases, and 14 bases stayed unmatched. The CDR3 sequence: CASSVTLPGQGARNEQFF. The CDR3 DNA reads as TGTGCCAGCAGTGTTACCTTACCGGGACAGGGGGCGAGGAATGAGCAGTTCTTC.

The chain combines TRBV5-1 with TRBJ2-5, with D hard to call. Per the germline V gene, CDR1 is SGHRS and CDR2 is YFSETQ. V lost 0 bases, J lost 0 bases, and 6 bases lay in between. The CDR3 runs 14 residues. The CDR3 DNA reads as TGCGCCAGCAGCTTGGGGGTATACCAAGAGACCCAGTACTTC. Protein sequence: CASSLGVYQETQYF.

This chain joins TRBV6-6 and TRBJ1-2; tentatively, D is TRBD1 (5 bases). The V end lost 6 bases, the J end lost 2 bases, and 13 bases lay between the germline ends. This CDR3 spans 14 amino acids. Germline values: CDR1 MNHNY, CDR2 SVGAGI (reference sequence). The CDR3 DNA reads as TGTGCCAGCAGGGAAACAGGTTCGAACTATGGCTACACCTTC. It codes for CASRETGSNYGYTF.

The CDR3 spells CASSRGDSRHEQYF. DNA of the CDR3: TGTGCCAGTAGTAGGGGGGACAGTAGGCACGAGCAGTACTTC. The V call is TRBV19, the J call TRBJ2-7; possibly TRBD1 for D (7 bases). The CDR3 contains 14 residues. V gave up 4 bases and J gave up 5 bases, with 15 bases separating them. Germline lookup yields CDR1 LNHDA and CDR2 SQIVND (reference sequence).

The CDR3 is CASSIQGEVAGYTF. CDR3 bases: TGTGCCAGCAGTATACAGGGGGAGGTAGCGGGCTACACCTTC. The chain employs TRBV6-6 and TRBJ1-2; 8 nucleotides align to TRBD1. After removal of 5 bases from V and 8 bases from J, the junction contained 10 bases not matched to a gene. The CDR3 runs to 14 residues. Germline-derived CDR1 and CDR2 are MNHNY and SVGAGI (reference sequence).

The chain carries TRBV28 and TRBJ2-1; 13 nucleotides line up with TRBD2. The germline V gene encodes CDR1 MDHEN and CDR2 SYDVKM. The CDR3 has 19 amino acids. J lost 2 bases, V lost 0 bases, and 7 bases had no gene match. CDR3 DNA sequence: TGTGCCAGCAGTTTATGGGGGTCGGGGACTAGCGGGGCCTACAATGAGCAGTTCTTC. It is translated as CASSLWGSGTSGAYNEQFF.

This clone was counted ten times or more. The CDR3: CASSWGSPISYEQYF. The CDR3 bases are TGTGCCAGCAGTTGGGGCAGTCCTATCTCCTACGAGCAGTACTTC. This chain connects TRBV2 to TRBJ2-7; a weak D match, TRBD1 (5 bases). CDR1 and CDR2 from the germline V gene are SNHLY and FYNNEI. The CDR3 extends over 15 amino acids. V was cut by 5 bases and J by 0 bases, with 14 bases left in between.

This chain uses TRBV5-5 with TRBJ1-3, with 11 positions matching TRBD1. This CDR3 spans 16 amino acids. CDR1 is SGHKS and CDR2 is YYEKEE in the germline V gene (reference sequence). J was trimmed by 4 bases and V by 3 bases; bases with no gene match: 6. CDR3 region: CASSWTGGAEGNTIYF. CDR3 bases: TGTGCCAGCAGCTGGACAGGGGGCGCGGAGGGAAACACCATATATTTT.

V is TRBV2 and J is TRBJ1-2, with D hard to call. Germline V gives CDR1 SNHLY, CDR2 FYNNEI. This CDR3 contains 14 residues. Trimming stripped 3 bases from V and 4 bases from J, with 12 bases between. The CDR3 sequence: CASSDFGVSYGYTF. For the CDR3, the DNA is TGTGCCAGCAGTGATTTCGGCGTCTCCTATGGCTACACCTTC.

With regard to this clone: The same CDR3 also results from other DNA sequences found in this sample. The CDR3 nucleotides read TGTGCCAGCTCACCTCAGGGCGCAACTAATGAAAAACTGTTTTTT. Amino acids: CASSPQGATNEKLFF. V gene TRBV18 combines with J gene TRBJ1-4; possibly TRBD1 for D (5 bases). CDR3 length: 15 amino acids. V was pared by 3 bases and J by 0 bases, with 8 bases between. The germline V gene encodes CDR1 KGHSH and CDR2 LQKENI.

The chain links TRBV5-4 to TRBJ2-5; the match to TRBD1 covers 7 bases. Germline trimming cut 0 bases from V and 5 bases from J; bases unmatched to any gene: 10. This CDR3 contains 16 residues. Per the germline V gene, CDR1 is SGHNT and CDR2 is YYREEE (reference sequence). CDR3 DNA: TGTGCCAGCAGCTTGGATCTGTCAGGGGGTAGGGAGACCCAGTACTTC. Protein product: CASSLDLSGGRETQYF. The whole variable domain, filled in from reference TRBV5-4 and TRBJ2-5, reads ETGVTQSPTHLIKTRGQQVTLRCSSQSGHNTVSWYQQALGQGPQFIFQYYREEENGRGNFPPRFSGLQFPNYSSELNVNALELDDSALYLCASSLDLSGGRETQYFGPGTRLLVL.

The chain is built from TRBV18 and TRBJ2-7, with D perhaps matching TRBD1 or TRBD2 (5 bases each). CDR3 length equals 15 residues. Germline CDR1 is KGHSH and CDR2 is LQKENI. Trimming cost V 6 bases and J 0 bases, with 15 bases left between them. CDR3 amino acids: CASSQDPGSSYEQYF. Here the CDR3 DNA reads TGTGCCAGCTCGCAGGACCCAGGGAGCTCCTACGAGCAGTACTTC.

The chain is built from TRBV7-9 and TRBJ2-1; D ambiguous. Trimming took 3 bases from V and 1 from J, leaving 16 bases between them. Germline V gives CDR1 SEHNR, CDR2 FQNEAQ (reference sequence). The CDR3 contains 17 residues. The CDR3 DNA reads as TGTGCCAGCAGCTTTTCGATGACCCTTACTTCCTACAATGAGCAGTTCTTC. This translates into CASSFSMTLTSYNEQFF.